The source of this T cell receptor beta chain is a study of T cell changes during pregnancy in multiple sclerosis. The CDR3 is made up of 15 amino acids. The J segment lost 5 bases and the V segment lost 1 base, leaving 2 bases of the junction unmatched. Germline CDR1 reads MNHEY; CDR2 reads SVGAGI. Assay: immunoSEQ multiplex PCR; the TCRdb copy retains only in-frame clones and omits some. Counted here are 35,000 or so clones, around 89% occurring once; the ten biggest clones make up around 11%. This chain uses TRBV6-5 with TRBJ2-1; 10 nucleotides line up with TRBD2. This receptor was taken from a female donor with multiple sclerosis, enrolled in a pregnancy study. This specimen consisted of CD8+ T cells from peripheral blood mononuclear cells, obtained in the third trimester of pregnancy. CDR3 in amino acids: CASSYLTSGNNEQFF. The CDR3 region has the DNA TGTGCCAGCAGTTACTTAACTAGCGGGAACAATGAGCAGTTCTTC.